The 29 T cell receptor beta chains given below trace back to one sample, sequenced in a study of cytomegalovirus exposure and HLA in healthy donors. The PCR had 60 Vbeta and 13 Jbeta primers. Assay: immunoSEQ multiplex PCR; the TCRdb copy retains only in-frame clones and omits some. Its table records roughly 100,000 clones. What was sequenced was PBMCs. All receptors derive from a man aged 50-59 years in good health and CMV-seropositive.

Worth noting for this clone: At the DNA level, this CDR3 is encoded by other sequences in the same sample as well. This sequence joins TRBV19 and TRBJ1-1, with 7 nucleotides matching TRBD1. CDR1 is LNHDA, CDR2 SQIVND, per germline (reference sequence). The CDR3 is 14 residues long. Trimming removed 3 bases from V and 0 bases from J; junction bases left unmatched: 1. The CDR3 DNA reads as TGTGCCAGTAGTATCCAGGGGGTGAACACTGAAGCTTTCTTT. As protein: CASSIQGVNTEAFF.

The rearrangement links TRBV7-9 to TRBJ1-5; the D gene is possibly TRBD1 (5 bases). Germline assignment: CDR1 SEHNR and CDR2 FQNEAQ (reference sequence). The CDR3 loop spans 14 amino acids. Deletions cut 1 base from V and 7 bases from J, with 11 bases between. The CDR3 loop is CASSLGGGNQPQHF. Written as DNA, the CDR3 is TGTGCCAGCAGCTTAGGGGGGGGGAACCAGCCCCAGCATTTT.

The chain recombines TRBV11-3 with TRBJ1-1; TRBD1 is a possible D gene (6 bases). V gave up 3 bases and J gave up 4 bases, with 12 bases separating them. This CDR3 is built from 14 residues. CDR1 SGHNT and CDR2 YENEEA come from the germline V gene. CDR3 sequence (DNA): TGTGCCAGCAGCTTCTACAGGGAGGGCACTGAAGCTTTCTTT. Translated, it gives CASSFYREGTEAFF.

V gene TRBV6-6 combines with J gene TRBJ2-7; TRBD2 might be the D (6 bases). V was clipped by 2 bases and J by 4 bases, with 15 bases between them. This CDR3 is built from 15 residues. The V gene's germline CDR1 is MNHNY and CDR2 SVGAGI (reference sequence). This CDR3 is CASSYGGTGNYEQYV. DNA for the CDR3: TGTGCCAGCAGTTACGGGGGGACTGGGAATTACGAGCAGTACGTC.

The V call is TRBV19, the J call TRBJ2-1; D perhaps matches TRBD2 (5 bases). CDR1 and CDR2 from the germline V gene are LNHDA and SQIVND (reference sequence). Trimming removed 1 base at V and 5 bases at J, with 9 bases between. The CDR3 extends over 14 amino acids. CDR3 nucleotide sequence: TGTGCCAGTAGTATAGTGAGGGTCGACAATGAGCAGTTCTTC. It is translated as CASSIVRVDNEQFF. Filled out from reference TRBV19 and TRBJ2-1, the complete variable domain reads DGGITQSPKYLFRKEGQNVTLSCEQNLNHDAMYWYRQDPGQGLRLIYYSQIVNDFQKGDIAEGYSVSREKKESFPLTVTSAQKNPTAFYLCASSIVRVDNEQFFGPGTRLTVL.

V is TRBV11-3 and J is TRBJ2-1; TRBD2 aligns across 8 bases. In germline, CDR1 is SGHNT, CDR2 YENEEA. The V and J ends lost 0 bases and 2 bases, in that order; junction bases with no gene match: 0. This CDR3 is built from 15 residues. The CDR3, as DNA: TGTGCCAGCAGCTTAGACGGGAGGGCCTACAATGAGCAGTTCTTC. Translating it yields CASSLDGRAYNEQFF.

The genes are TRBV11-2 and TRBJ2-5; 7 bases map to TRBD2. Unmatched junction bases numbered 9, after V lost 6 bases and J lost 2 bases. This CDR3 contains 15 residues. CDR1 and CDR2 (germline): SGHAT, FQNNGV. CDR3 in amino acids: CASSYGWGGQETQYF. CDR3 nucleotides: TGTGCCAGCAGTTACGGTTGGGGGGGTCAAGAGACCCAGTACTTC.

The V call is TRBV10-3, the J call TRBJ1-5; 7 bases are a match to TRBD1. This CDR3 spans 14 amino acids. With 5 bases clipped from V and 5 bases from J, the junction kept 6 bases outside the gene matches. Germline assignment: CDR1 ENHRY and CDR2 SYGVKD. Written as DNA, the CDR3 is TGTGCCATCAGTTGGACAGGCAGGGATCAGCCCCAGCATTTT. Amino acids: CAISWTGRDQPQHF.

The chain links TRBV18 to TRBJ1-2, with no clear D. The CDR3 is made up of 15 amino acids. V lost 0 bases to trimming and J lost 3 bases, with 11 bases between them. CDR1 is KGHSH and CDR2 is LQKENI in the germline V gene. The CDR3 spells CASSPPNNKDYGYTF. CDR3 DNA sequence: TGTGCCAGCTCACCACCGAACAACAAAGACTATGGCTACACCTTC. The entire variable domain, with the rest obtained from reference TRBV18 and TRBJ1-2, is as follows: NAGVMQNPRHLVRRRGQEARLRCSPMKGHSHVYWYRQLPEEGLKFMVYLQKENIIDESGMPKERFSAEFPKEGPSILRIQQVVRGDSAAYFCASSPPNNKDYGYTFGSGTRLTVV.

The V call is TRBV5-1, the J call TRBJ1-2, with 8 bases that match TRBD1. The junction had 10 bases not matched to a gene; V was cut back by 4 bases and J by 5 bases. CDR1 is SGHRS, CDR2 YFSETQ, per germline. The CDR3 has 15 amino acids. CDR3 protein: CASSLEGQGAYGYTF. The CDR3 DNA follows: TGCGCCAGCAGCCTGGAGGGCCAGGGGGCTTATGGCTACACCTTC.

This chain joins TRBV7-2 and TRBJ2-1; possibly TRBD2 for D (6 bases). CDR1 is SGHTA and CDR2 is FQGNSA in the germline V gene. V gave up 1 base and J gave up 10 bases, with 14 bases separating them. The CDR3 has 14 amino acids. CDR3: CASSLDSLGREQFF. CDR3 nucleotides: TGTGCCAGCAGCTTAGACAGCCTGGGGAGGGAGCAGTTCTTC.

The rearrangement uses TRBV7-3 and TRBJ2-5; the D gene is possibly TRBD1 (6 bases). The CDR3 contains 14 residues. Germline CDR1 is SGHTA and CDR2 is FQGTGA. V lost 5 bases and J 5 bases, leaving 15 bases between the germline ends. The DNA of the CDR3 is TGTGCCAGCAGCCCCGGACAGTCAAGGGAGACCCAGTACTTC. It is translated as CASSPGQSRETQYF.

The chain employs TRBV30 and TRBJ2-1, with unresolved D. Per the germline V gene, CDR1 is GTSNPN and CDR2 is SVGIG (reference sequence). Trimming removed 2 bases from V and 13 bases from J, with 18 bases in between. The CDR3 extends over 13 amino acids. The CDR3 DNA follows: TGTGCCTGGAGTTTGTCCACCGGGTTAAAACAGTTCTTC. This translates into CAWSLSTGLKQFF.

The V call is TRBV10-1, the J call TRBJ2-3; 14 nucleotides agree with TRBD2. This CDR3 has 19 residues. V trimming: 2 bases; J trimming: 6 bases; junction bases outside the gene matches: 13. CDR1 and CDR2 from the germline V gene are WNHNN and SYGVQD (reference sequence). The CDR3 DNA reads TGCGCCAGCAGTGAGGGGGCAGCGGGACTAGCGGGAGATGAGGATACGCAGTATTTT. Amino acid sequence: CASSEGAAGLAGDEDTQYF.

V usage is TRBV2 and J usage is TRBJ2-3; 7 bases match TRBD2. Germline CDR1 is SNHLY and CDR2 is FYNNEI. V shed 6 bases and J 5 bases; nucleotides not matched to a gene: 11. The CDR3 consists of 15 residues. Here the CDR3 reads CASRVAGGRVDTQYF. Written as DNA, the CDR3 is TGTGCCAGCAGAGTGGCCGGCGGGAGAGTAGATACGCAGTATTTT.

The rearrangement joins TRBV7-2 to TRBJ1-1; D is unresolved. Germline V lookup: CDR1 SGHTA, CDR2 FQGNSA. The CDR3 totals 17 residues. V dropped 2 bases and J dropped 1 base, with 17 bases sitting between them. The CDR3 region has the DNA TGTGCCAGCAGCTTATTCGGGCGAGGGAGGTGGAACACTGAAGCTTTCTTT. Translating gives CASSLFGRGRWNTEAFF.

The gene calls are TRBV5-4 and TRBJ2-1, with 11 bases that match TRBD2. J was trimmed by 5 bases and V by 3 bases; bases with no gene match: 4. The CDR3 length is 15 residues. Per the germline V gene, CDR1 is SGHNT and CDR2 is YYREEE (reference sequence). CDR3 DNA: TGTGCCAGCAGCTCCGGGGGACTAGCGGACAATGAGCAGTTCTTC. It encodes CASSSGGLADNEQFF.

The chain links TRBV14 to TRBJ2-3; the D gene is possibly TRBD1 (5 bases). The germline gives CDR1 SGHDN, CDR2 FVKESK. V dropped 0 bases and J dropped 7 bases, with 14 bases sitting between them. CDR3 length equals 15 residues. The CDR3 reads CASSQETGRFYTQYF. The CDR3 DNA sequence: TGTGCCAGCAGCCAAGAAACAGGCCGATTTTATACGCAGTATTTT.

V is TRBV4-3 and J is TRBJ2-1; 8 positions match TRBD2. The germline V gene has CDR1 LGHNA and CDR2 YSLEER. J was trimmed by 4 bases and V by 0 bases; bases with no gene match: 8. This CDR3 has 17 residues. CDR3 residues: CASSQDSFGGRYNEQFF. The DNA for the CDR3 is TGCGCCAGCAGCCAAGATAGCTTTGGCGGGAGGTACAATGAGCAGTTCTTC.

The CDR3 bases are TGTGCCAGCGGGACTAGCGGAGACCTCTACAATGAGCAGTTCTTC. Its protein product is CASGTSGDLYNEQFF. The chain has TRBV10-3 and TRBJ2-1; 11 bases agree with TRBD2. Trimming at V came to 10 bases and at J to 3 bases, leaving 8 bases not matched to a gene. CDR1 is ENHRY, CDR2 SYGVKD, per germline. This CDR3 contains 15 residues.

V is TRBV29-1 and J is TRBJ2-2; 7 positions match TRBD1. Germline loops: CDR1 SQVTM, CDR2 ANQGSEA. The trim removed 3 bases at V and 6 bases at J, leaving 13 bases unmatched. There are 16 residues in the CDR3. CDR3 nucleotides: TGCAGCGTTGAGTTGTACGAGGGGGCGATCTCCGGGGAGCTGTTTTTT. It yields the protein CSVELYEGAISGELFF.

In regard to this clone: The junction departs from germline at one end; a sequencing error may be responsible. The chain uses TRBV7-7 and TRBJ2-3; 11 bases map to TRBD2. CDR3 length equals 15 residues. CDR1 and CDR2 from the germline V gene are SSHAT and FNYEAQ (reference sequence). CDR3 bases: TGTGCTAGCAGCATAGGACTAGCGGGTCTAGATACGCAGTATTTT. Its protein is CASSIGLAGLDTQYF.

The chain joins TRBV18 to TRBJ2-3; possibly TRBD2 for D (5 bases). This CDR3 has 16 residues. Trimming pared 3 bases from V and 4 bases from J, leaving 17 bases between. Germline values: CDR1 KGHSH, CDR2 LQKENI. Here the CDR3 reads CASSPPSRGSADTQYF. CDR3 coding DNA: TGTGCCAGCTCACCGCCTAGTCGGGGTTCCGCAGATACGCAGTATTTT.

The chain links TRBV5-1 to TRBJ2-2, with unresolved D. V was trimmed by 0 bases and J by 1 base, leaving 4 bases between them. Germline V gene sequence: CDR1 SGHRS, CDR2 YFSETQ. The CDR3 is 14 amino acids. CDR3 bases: TGCGCCAGCAGCTTGGAGCGGAACACCGGGGAGCTGTTTTTT. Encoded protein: CASSLERNTGELFF.

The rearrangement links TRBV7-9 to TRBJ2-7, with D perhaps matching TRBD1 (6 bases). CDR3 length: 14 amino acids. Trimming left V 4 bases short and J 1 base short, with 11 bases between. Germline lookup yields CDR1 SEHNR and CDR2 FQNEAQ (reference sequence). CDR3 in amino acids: CASSSQGLSYEQYF. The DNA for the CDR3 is TGTGCCAGCAGCTCACAGGGTCTTTCCTACGAGCAGTACTTC.

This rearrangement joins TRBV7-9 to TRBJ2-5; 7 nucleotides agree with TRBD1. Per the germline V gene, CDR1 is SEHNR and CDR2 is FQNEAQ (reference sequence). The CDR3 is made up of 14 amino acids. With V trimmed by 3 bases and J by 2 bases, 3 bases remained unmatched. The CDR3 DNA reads TGTGCCAGCAGCTTTTGGGGACAGCAAGAGACCCAGTACTTC. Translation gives CASSFWGQQETQYF.

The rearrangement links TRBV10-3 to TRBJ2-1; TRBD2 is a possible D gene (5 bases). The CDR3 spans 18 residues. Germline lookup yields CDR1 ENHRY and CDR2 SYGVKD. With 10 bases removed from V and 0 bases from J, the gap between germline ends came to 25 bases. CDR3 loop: CATATATATTSSYNEQFF. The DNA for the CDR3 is TGTGCCACAGCAACAGCCACAGCAACCACTAGCTCCTACAATGAGCAGTTCTTC.

The chain's CDR3 is CASSSEGVPNEKLFF. The CDR3 region has the DNA TGCGCCAGCAGCTCCGAGGGCGTCCCTAATGAAAAACTGTTTTTT. This chain joins TRBV5-1 and TRBJ1-4; D is unclear. The V gene lost 3 bases and the J gene lost 3 bases, with 12 bases spanning the gap. There are 15 residues in the CDR3. From germline, CDR1 is SGHRS and CDR2 YFSETQ.

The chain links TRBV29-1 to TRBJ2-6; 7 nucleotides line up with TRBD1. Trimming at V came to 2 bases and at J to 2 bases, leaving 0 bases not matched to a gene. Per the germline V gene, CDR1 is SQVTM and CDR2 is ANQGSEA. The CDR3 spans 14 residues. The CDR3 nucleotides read TGCAGCGTTGAACAGGGGGCTGGGGCCAACGTCCTGACTTTC. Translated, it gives CSVEQGAGANVLTF.